The 22 T cell receptor beta chains presented below share a single source sample, sequenced in a study of blood T cell repertoires in COVID-19. Here immunoSEQ multiplex PCR was the method, and the copy in TCRdb shows in-frame clones only, minus some. This sample has roughly 360,000 clones, with 87% found just once. What was sequenced was PBMCs or T cells enriched from blood (not recorded which). Receptor source: a man aged 25-40 years who had recovered from COVID-19.

This clone turned up a few times. The chain combines TRBV28 with TRBJ1-5; D gene uncertain. The CDR3 is 11 amino acids. The V and J ends lost 3 bases and 9 bases respectively, with 6 bases between them. From germline, CDR1 is MDHEN and CDR2 SYDVKM. As DNA, the CDR3 is TGTGCCAGCAGTTTGGGGAGGCCCCAGCATTTT. It is translated as CASSLGRPQHF.

The rearrangement joins TRBV5-6 to TRBJ2-7, with a weak D call TRBD1 (5 bases). Germline lookup yields CDR1 SGHDT and CDR2 YYEEEE. Trimming took 0 bases from V and 3 from J, leaving 10 bases between them. The CDR3 covers 14 residues. In DNA form, the CDR3 reads TGTGCCAGCAGCTTGGTCCAGGGCAACTACGAGCAGTACTTC. Its translation is CASSLVQGNYEQYF.

The chain joins TRBV15 to TRBJ2-7; TRBD1 matches 7 bases. Trimming took 3 bases from V and 1 from J; bases not matched to a gene: 6. Germline assignment: CDR1 LNHNV and CDR2 YYDKDF (reference sequence). The CDR3 spans 15 residues. DNA for the CDR3: TGTGCCACCAGCAGCTGGGACAGTCTATCCTACGAGCAGTACTTC. This sequence encodes CATSSWDSLSYEQYF.

This clone was seen just once. This chain joins TRBV24-1 and TRBJ2-1; 8 bases agree with TRBD1. Trimming took 3 bases from V and 6 from J; bases not matched to a gene: 9. The CDR3 is 16 residues long. Per germline, CDR1 KGHDR and CDR2 SFDVKD. Here the CDR3 reads CATSDTGQGHINEQFF. The CDR3 DNA sequence: TGTGCCACCAGTGATACCGGACAGGGACACATCAATGAGCAGTTCTTC.

The rearrangement uses TRBV2 and TRBJ2-2; TRBD2 agrees at 8 bases. The CDR3 has 14 residues. V lost 8 bases to trimming and J lost 5 bases; unmatched junction nucleotides: 7. CDR1 and CDR2 from the germline V gene are SNHLY and FYNNEI. The CDR3 region has the DNA TGTGCCAGCGGGGGGTTAGCGGGGACCGGGGAGCTGTTTTTT. Encoded protein: CASGGLAGTGELFF.

This chain connects TRBV20-1 to TRBJ1-1; a weak D match, TRBD1 (6 bases). CDR1 and CDR2 from the germline V gene are DFQATT and SNEGSKA (reference sequence). V was shortened by 6 bases and J by 10 bases, with 15 bases between the two germline ends. The CDR3 length is 11 residues. The CDR3 spells CSAATQGPAFF. For the CDR3, the DNA is TGCAGTGCAGCCACACAGGGTCCAGCTTTCTTT.

The rearrangement uses TRBV2 and TRBJ2-1, with TRBD1 as a possible D gene (6 bases). This CDR3 comprises 13 residues. Trimming left V 8 bases short and J 7 bases short, with 15 bases between. CDR1 and CDR2 (germline): SNHLY, FYNNEI. Here the CDR3 reads CASLRGSGNEQFF. The DNA for the CDR3 is TGTGCCAGCCTGAGGGGGTCTGGGAATGAGCAGTTCTTC.

The table lists this clone with a count of one. The chain has TRBV27 and TRBJ2-2; TRBD1 aligns across 9 bases. This CDR3 spans 15 amino acids. The germline gives CDR1 MNHEY, CDR2 SMNVEV (reference sequence). V was clipped by 6 bases and J by 1 base; unmatched bases: 3. CDR3: CASRRGQGNTGELFF. The CDR3 region has the DNA TGTGCCAGCAGGCGGGGACAGGGGAACACCGGGGAGCTGTTTTTT.

The J gene is TRBJ1-1, the V gene TRBV11-3; D unclear. The CDR3 runs 13 residues. The germline V gene has CDR1 SGHNT and CDR2 YENEEA. V was trimmed by 2 bases and J by 2 bases, leaving 6 bases between them. The CDR3 reads CASSLWTNTEAFF. CDR3 in DNA: TGTGCCAGCAGCTTATGGACTAACACTGAAGCTTTCTTT.

This sequence joins TRBV4-1 and TRBJ2-1, with D maybe TRBD2 (5 bases). V lost 4 bases to trimming and J lost 1 base, with 17 bases between them. The CDR3 has 17 amino acids. Germline V gives CDR1 MGHRA, CDR2 YSYEKL. The CDR3 DNA follows: TGCGCCAGCAGCCCAACCCCGGGATTCCGGTCCTACAATGAGCAGTTCTTC. This sequence encodes CASSPTPGFRSYNEQFF.

The rearrangement uses TRBV10-3 and TRBJ1-1; perhaps TRBD1 as D (5 bases). The CDR3 loop spans 13 amino acids. Germline values: CDR1 ENHRY, CDR2 SYGVKD. Trimming took off 10 bases at V and 3 bases at J, with 15 bases between the two ends. CDR3 nucleotides: TGTGCCACCCGACGGGGGTACGACACTGAAGCTTTCTTT. This codes for CATRRGYDTEAFF.

This clone was seen only once. The chain recombines TRBV29-1 with TRBJ1-1; 8 positions agree with TRBD1. This CDR3 has 14 residues. Trimming at V came to 5 bases and at J to 6 bases, leaving 11 bases not matched to a gene. Germline CDR1 is SQVTM and CDR2 is ANQGSEA. The CDR3 region is CSVSRGQAGAEAFF. As DNA, the CDR3 is TGCAGCGTTTCTAGGGGACAGGCGGGCGCTGAAGCTTTCTTT.

The V call is TRBV7-9, the J call TRBJ1-4; 7 bases map to TRBD1. The CDR3 contains 14 residues. From germline, CDR1 is SEHNR and CDR2 FQNEAQ (reference sequence). Losses at the gene ends were 6 bases for V and 5 bases for J; bases not matched to a gene: 6. The CDR3 DNA is TGTGCCAGCAGTCGGACACAGGGGAATGAAAAACTGTTTTTT. Its protein product is CASSRTQGNEKLFF.

V and J are TRBV19 and TRBJ1-5, with 9 bases aligning to TRBD1. Unmatched junction bases numbered 12, after V lost 6 bases and J lost 6 bases. Germline V gene sequence: CDR1 LNHDA, CDR2 SQIVND (reference sequence). The CDR3 extends over 16 amino acids. The CDR3 loop reads CASSISRTGVRQPQHF. The CDR3 bases are TGTGCCAGTAGCATTTCTCGGACAGGGGTTCGTCAGCCCCAGCATTTT.

As DNA, the CDR3 is TGTGCCAGCTCACCTTTGGTGGGGCCAGATACGCAGTATTTT. Its translation: CASSPLVGPDTQYF. The rearrangement uses TRBV18 and TRBJ2-3, with D tentatively TRBD1 (5 bases). The ends were cut back, 3 bases at V and 4 bases at J, with 11 bases in the middle. The CDR3 runs 14 residues. CDR1 is KGHSH and CDR2 is LQKENI in the germline V gene.

The CDR3 DNA follows: TGCAGTGCTAGTCACCACCGCGGCACCGGGGAGCTGTTTTTT. As protein: CSASHHRGTGELFF. This chain uses TRBV20-1 with TRBJ2-2; D unclear. The CDR3 has 14 residues. Trimming left V 3 bases short and J 4 bases short, with 12 bases between. Germline V CDR1 and CDR2: DFQATT, SNEGSKA (reference sequence).

The rearrangement uses TRBV2 and TRBJ2-7, with 7 positions matching TRBD2. There are 14 residues in the CDR3. The germline gives CDR1 SNHLY, CDR2 FYNNEI. Germline trimming cut 6 bases from V and 2 bases from J; bases unmatched to any gene: 7. The CDR3 DNA reads as TGTGCCAGCAGGCAGCGGGGTGAGACCTACGAGCAGTACTTC. This encodes CASRQRGETYEQYF.

The table lists this clone with a count of one. The chain carries TRBV18 and TRBJ1-1, with unresolved D. Germline V gene data show CDR1 as KGHSH and CDR2 as LQKENI. Trimming removed 5 bases at V and 0 bases at J, with 13 bases between. The CDR3 extends over 15 amino acids. CDR3 protein: CASSNLGIMNTEAFF. CDR3 DNA: TGTGCCAGCTCAAACTTGGGCATCATGAACACTGAAGCTTTCTTT.

The chain employs TRBV7-9 and TRBJ1-1; 9 nucleotides match TRBD1. In germline, CDR1 is SEHNR, CDR2 FQNEAQ (reference sequence). CDR3 size: 14 residues. V was clipped by 4 bases and J by 5 bases; unmatched bases: 5. This CDR3 is CASSYVDRGTEAFF. The CDR3 DNA follows: TGTGCCAGCAGCTACGTTGACAGGGGGACTGAAGCTTTCTTT. Using reference TRBV7-9 and TRBJ1-1 for the parts outside the CDR3, the full variable domain is DTGVSQNPRHKITKRGQNVTFRCDPISEHNRLYWYRQTLGQGPEFLTYFQNEAQLEKSRLLSDRFSAERPKGSFSTLEIQRTEQGDSAMYLCASSYVDRGTEAFFGQGTRLTVV.

This chain joins TRBV27 and TRBJ2-3; unclear D gene. Trimming took 4 bases from V and 4 from J, leaving 6 bases between them. CDR1 is MNHEY and CDR2 is SMNVEV in the germline V gene (reference sequence). There are 12 residues in the CDR3. The DNA for the CDR3 is TGTGCCAGCAGTTCCAGCGCAGATACGCAGTATTTT. It yields the protein CASSSSADTQYF.

This chain joins TRBV5-8 and TRBJ1-5; 8 bases are shared with TRBD1. CDR3 length: 14 residues. The junction had 1 base not matched to a gene; V was cut back by 0 bases and J by 5 bases. Germline-derived CDR1 and CDR2 are SGHTS and YDEGEE. Written as DNA, the CDR3 is TGTGCCAGCAGCTTGGGGACAGGGTATCAGCCCCAGCATTTT. Translated: CASSLGTGYQPQHF. The full variable domain, in which reference TRBV5-8 and TRBJ1-5 provide the parts outside the CDR3, is EAGVTQSPTHLIKTRGQQATLRCSPISGHTSVYWYQQALGLGLQFLLWYDEGEERNRGNFPPRFSGRQFPNYSSELNVNALELEDSALYLCASSLGTGYQPQHFGDGTRLSIL.

This clone was found once. This chain uses TRBV5-1 with TRBJ2-5, with TRBD2 matching 9 bases. V lost 1 base, J lost 1 base, and 2 bases stayed unmatched. The CDR3 contains 15 residues. CDR1 is SGHRS and CDR2 is YFSETQ in the germline V gene. CDR3 nucleotides: TGCGCCAGCAGCTTGACTAGCGGGTCCCAAGAGACCCAGTACTTC. This sequence encodes CASSLTSGSQETQYF.